The next 24 T cell receptor beta chains were all read from a single sample in a study of beta chain features in type 1 diabetes. Broader study findings: Within each of all four CD4+ subsets, Type 1 diabetes patients had TCRB CDR3s that were moderately but significantly shorter.

Reverse transcribing all isolated RNA meant expressed TCRB transcripts were sequenced. TCRdb keeps only in-frame clones here, not all; method: immunoSEQ multiplex PCR. The sample yields 550,000 to 850,000 clones, about an eighth seen once. The antigens these receptors bind are not known. The sequencing input was naive CD4+ T cells from blood. The receptor source for this set is a man between 18 and 35 years old with type 1 diabetes.

This clone was counted a few times. The sample contains more than one DNA sequence encoding this CDR3. This chain connects TRBV5-6 to TRBJ2-1; D is unresolved. The length of the CDR3 is 11 residues. Per germline, CDR1 SGHDT and CDR2 YYEEEE. The V end was cut by 5 bases, the J end by 4 bases, with 4 bases between. The CDR3 here is CASSRYNEQFF. The CDR3 nucleotides are TGTGCCAGCAGTCGTTACAATGAGCAGTTCTTC. Filled out from reference TRBV5-6 and TRBJ2-1, the complete variable domain reads DAGVTQSPTHLIKTRGQQVTLRCSPKSGHDTVSWYQQALGQGPQFIFQYYEEEERQRGNFPDRFSGHQFPNYSSELNVNALLLGDSALYLCASSRYNEQFFGPGTRLTVL.

This clone showed up just a few times. This sequence joins TRBV4-1 and TRBJ1-2; D is ambiguous. This CDR3 comprises 13 residues. Germline V gene lookup returns CDR1 MGHRA and CDR2 YSYEKL. V lost 1 base and J lost 4, with 7 bases in between. CDR3 in DNA: TGCGCCAGCAGCCAAGTAGATGGCTATGGCTACACCTTC. Its protein product is CASSQVDGYGYTF.

The chain is built from TRBV7-2 and TRBJ1-1, with D maybe TRBD1 (5 bases). The CDR3 loop spans 15 amino acids. Germline CDR1 SGHTA, CDR2 FQGNSA. The ends were cut back, 1 base at V and 3 bases at J, with 12 bases in the middle. DNA for the CDR3: TGTGCCAGCAGCTTAGGCGGGGGTTTTGACACTGAAGCTTTCTTT. It specifies CASSLGGGFDTEAFF.

This clone has just a few counts. A much larger clonotype is one base distant, so this may be a read error. The CDR3 DNA is TGTGCCAGCAGCTTCCAAGAGACCCAGTACTTC. It codes for CASSFQETQYF. The chain recombines TRBV11-3 with TRBJ2-5; no reliable D call. Trimming left V 3 bases short and J 1 base short, with 0 bases between. Germline CDR1 is SGHNT and CDR2 is YENEEA. The CDR3 extends over 11 amino acids.

The rearrangement joins TRBV5-6 to TRBJ1-2; weak D call: TRBD1 (5 bases). The CDR3 has 14 amino acids. The V end was cut by 0 bases, the J end by 2 bases, with 8 bases between. In germline, CDR1 is SGHDT, CDR2 YYEEEE. In DNA form, the CDR3 reads TGTGCCAGCAGCTTGGGCGCAGGGAACTATGGCTACACCTTC. This gives the protein CASSLGAGNYGYTF.

CDR3 residues: CASSPEKTSRVEKLFF. DNA of the CDR3: TGTGCCAGCAGCCCCGAGAAGACGTCGAGAGTTGAAAAACTGTTTTTT. V usage is TRBV5-4 and J usage is TRBJ1-4, with D hard to call. The V end lost 4 bases, the J end lost 7 bases, and 20 bases lay between the germline ends. The CDR3 is made up of 16 amino acids. Germline CDR1 SGHNT, CDR2 YYREEE (reference sequence).

This clone has only a few counts. The chain uses TRBV15 and TRBJ2-7; TRBD2 aligns across 7 bases. Trimming took 0 bases from V and 6 from J; bases not matched to a gene: 5. In germline, CDR1 is LNHNV, CDR2 YYDKDF (reference sequence). This CDR3 has 14 amino acids. The CDR3 loop is CATSRDQPSGEQYF. The CDR3 DNA reads TGTGCCACCAGCAGAGATCAGCCTAGCGGCGAGCAGTACTTC.

The chain carries TRBV19 and TRBJ2-3; 7 bases match TRBD2. This CDR3 contains 14 residues. The germline gives CDR1 LNHDA, CDR2 SQIVND (reference sequence). Trimming took 3 bases from V and 10 from J; bases not matched to a gene: 10. The CDR3 loop reads CASSINRGEPSQYF. The CDR3 DNA sequence: TGTGCCAGTAGTATTAATCGGGGGGAACCATCGCAGTATTTT.

The chain links TRBV9 to TRBJ2-1; 9 bases agree with TRBD1. Germline values: CDR1 SGDLS, CDR2 YYNGEE. The CDR3 totals 16 residues. V trimming: 0 bases; J trimming: 8 bases; junction bases outside the gene matches: 9. CDR3: CASSVGAGTGLDEQFF. The CDR3 DNA reads as TGTGCCAGCAGCGTAGGGGCTGGGACAGGGCTCGATGAGCAGTTCTTC.

V usage is TRBV2 and J usage is TRBJ1-2; D gene unclear. The CDR3 consists of 11 residues. CDR1 is SNHLY, CDR2 FYNNEI, per germline. V was trimmed by 11 bases and J by 1 base, leaving 8 bases between them. Here the CDR3 DNA reads TGTGCCGCGAGCGGTAACTATGGCTACACCTTC. The encoded protein is CAASGNYGYTF. Full variable domain (remainder filled in from reference TRBV2 and TRBJ1-2): EPEVTQTPSHQVTQMGQEVILRCVPISNHLYFYWYRQILGQKVEFLVSFYNNEISEKSEIFDDQFSVERPDGSNFTLKIRSTKLEDSAMYFCAASGNYGYTFGSGTRLTVV.

This clone appeared a few times. This sequence joins TRBV30 and TRBJ2-2; possibly TRBD1 for D (6 bases). Trimming took 2 bases from V and 5 from J, leaving 18 bases between them. The germline gives CDR1 GTSNPN, CDR2 SVGIG (reference sequence). CDR3 size: 16 residues. The CDR3 nucleotides read TGTGCCTGGAGTCAATTCGACAGGTGGGGTACCGGGGAGCTGTTTTTT. Protein product: CAWSQFDRWGTGELFF.

This clone came up a few times. The V call is TRBV30, the J call TRBJ1-4; weak D call: TRBD1 (6 bases). In germline, CDR1 is GTSNPN, CDR2 SVGIG (reference sequence). There are 15 residues in the CDR3. Trimming took 4 bases from V and 4 from J, leaving 16 bases between them. Here the CDR3 DNA reads TGTGCCTGGACTGGTGGACAGCGCCTTAATGAAAAACTGTTTTTT. Amino acids: CAWTGGQRLNEKLFF.

The chain has TRBV23-1 and TRBJ1-1; 8 bases match TRBD1. TRBV23-1 falls under the ORF class, with uncertain function. Trimming cost V 2 bases and J 1 base; bases outside gene matches: 9. CDR3 length: 17 amino acids. The CDR3 spells CASSQRTGTLANTEAFF. The CDR3 nucleotides read TGCGCCAGCAGTCAAAGGACAGGGACCCTGGCGAACACTGAAGCTTTCTTT.

This CDR3 is CATSATPHRSSYNEQFF. CDR3 DNA: TGTGCCACCAGCGCCACACCACACCGGAGCTCCTACAATGAGCAGTTCTTC. The rearrangement uses TRBV15 and TRBJ2-1, with D unclear. The V end lost 5 bases, the J end lost 0 bases, and 17 bases lay between the germline ends. The CDR3 totals 17 residues. The germline gives CDR1 LNHNV, CDR2 YYDKDF (reference sequence).

The gene calls are TRBV4-1 and TRBJ1-3; D remains unclear. Germline V gene data show CDR1 as MGHRA and CDR2 as YSYEKL. This CDR3 spans 14 amino acids. The ends were cut back, 0 bases at V and 2 bases at J, with 5 bases in the middle. This chain's CDR3 is CASSQEVPGNTIYF. The CDR3 DNA follows: TGCGCCAGCAGCCAAGAGGTCCCTGGAAACACCATATATTTT.

The CDR3: CASLSHGFPKAFF. For the CDR3, the DNA is TGTGCCAGCCTGTCACACGGATTCCCTAAAGCTTTCTTT. The chain is built from TRBV28 and TRBJ1-1, with D hard to call. V lost 8 bases and J lost 9, with 19 bases in between. This CDR3 has 13 residues. Germline assignment: CDR1 MDHEN and CDR2 SYDVKM.

This clone was detected a few times. This sample includes further DNA sequences coding for the same CDR3. V and J are TRBV7-9 and TRBJ1-1; D ambiguous. V dropped 1 base and J dropped 6 bases, with 3 bases sitting between them. The CDR3 extends over 11 amino acids. Germline CDR1 and CDR2: SEHNR and FQNEAQ (reference sequence). The CDR3 region is CASSLGSEAFF. In nucleotides, the CDR3 is TGTGCCAGCAGCTTAGGATCTGAAGCTTTCTTT.

This clone has a handful of counts. J is TRBJ2-1 and V is TRBV16, with D perhaps matching TRBD2 (5 bases). Germline V CDR1 and CDR2: KGHSY, FQNENV. This CDR3 spans 14 amino acids. Trimming shortened V by 3 bases and J by 8 bases, and 14 bases separated the two germline ends. The CDR3 DNA sequence: TGTGCCAGCAGCCAGGCACAACTAGGACATGAGCAGTTCTTC. Translated, it gives CASSQAQLGHEQFF.

V usage is TRBV19 and J usage is TRBJ1-5, with D maybe TRBD1 (5 bases). CDR1 and CDR2 (germline): LNHDA, SQIVND (reference sequence). The CDR3 has 14 amino acids. Trimming pared 7 bases from V and 4 bases from J, leaving 14 bases between. The CDR3 DNA reads as TGTGCCAGTAAGTCGTTGGGGCCGAATCAGCCCCAGCATTTT. It is translated as CASKSLGPNQPQHF.

The rearrangement links TRBV7-9 to TRBJ1-2; a weak D match, TRBD1 (5 bases). Germline assignment: CDR1 SEHNR and CDR2 FQNEAQ (reference sequence). This CDR3 spans 13 amino acids. V was shortened by 5 bases and J by 8 bases, with 15 bases between the two germline ends. The CDR3 sequence: CASSPGSAGGYTF. The CDR3 DNA follows: TGTGCCAGCAGCCCCGGCAGCGCAGGGGGCTACACCTTC.

The chain joins TRBV10-3 to TRBJ1-2; 10 nucleotides agree with TRBD1. The germline CDR1 and CDR2 sequences are ENHRY and SYGVKD. This CDR3 is 14 amino acids long. V shed 3 bases, J shed 7 bases, and the junction held 5 bases outside the gene matches. The CDR3 coding sequence is TGTGCCATCAGTGACCCCGGGACAGGGGCTGGCTACACCTTC. This codes for CAISDPGTGAGYTF.

This clone was seen more than once but under ten times. The chain uses TRBV6-5 and TRBJ2-1, with TRBD1 as a possible D gene (5 bases). Trimming shortened V by 1 base and J by 5 bases, and 15 bases separated the two germline ends. The CDR3 totals 16 residues. CDR1 is MNHEY, CDR2 SVGAGI, per germline. The CDR3 sequence: CASSYFVSVRDNEQFF. CDR3 bases: TGTGCCAGCAGTTACTTCGTCTCGGTCAGGGACAATGAGCAGTTCTTC.

Written as DNA, the CDR3 is TGTGCCAGCAGCTGGGACAGGGCGGAGACCCAGTACTTC. This gives the protein CASSWDRAETQYF. This rearrangement joins TRBV7-9 to TRBJ2-5; 9 bases fit TRBD1. Per the germline V gene, CDR1 is SEHNR and CDR2 is FQNEAQ (reference sequence). Losses at the gene ends were 4 bases for V and 5 bases for J; bases not matched to a gene: 2. CDR3 length: 13 amino acids.

The chain employs TRBV5-1 and TRBJ2-7, with D uncertain. The CDR3 totals 12 residues. V was clipped by 0 bases and J by 2 bases, with 3 bases between them. The germline CDR1 and CDR2 sequences are SGHRS and YFSETQ. The CDR3 DNA reads as TGCGCCAGCAGCTTGGCTACCTACGAGCAGTACTTC. Protein product: CASSLATYEQYF.